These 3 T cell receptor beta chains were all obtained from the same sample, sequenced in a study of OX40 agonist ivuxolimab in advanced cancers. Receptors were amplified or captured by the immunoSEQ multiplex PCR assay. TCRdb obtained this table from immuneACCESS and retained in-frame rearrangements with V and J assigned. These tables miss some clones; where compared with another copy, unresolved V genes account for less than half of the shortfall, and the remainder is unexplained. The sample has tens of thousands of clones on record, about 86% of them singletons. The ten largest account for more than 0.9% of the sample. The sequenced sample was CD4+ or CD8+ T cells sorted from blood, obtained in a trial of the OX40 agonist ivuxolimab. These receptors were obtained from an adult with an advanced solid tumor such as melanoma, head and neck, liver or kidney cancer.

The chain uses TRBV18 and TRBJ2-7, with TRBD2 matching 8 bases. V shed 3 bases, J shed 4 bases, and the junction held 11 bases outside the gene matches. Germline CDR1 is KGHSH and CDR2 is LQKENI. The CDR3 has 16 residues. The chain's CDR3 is CASSPSAGVPNYEQYF. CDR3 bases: TGTGCCAGCTCACCGTCAGCGGGGGTGCCGAATTACGAGCAGTACTTC.

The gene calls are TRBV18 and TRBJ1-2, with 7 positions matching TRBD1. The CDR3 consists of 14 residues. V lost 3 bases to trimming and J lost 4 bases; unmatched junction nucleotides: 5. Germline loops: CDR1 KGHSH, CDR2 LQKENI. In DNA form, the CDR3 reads TGTGCCAGCTCACCTTTGGACAGGACCTATGGCTACACCTTC. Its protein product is CASSPLDRTYGYTF.

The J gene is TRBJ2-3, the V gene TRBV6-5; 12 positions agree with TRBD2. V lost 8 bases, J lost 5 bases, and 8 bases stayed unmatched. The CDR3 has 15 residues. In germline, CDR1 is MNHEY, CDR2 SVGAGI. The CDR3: CASGRLAGVRDTQYF. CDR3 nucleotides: TGTGCCAGCGGGAGACTAGCGGGGGTGAGAGATACGCAGTATTTT.